The next 17 T cell receptor beta chains were all read from a single sample in a study of Graves' ophthalmopathy and Graves' hyperthyroidism. Researchers took RNA transcripts and amplified TCR beta CDR3 regions from them. HTBI primers served in a first-round RT-PCR, which a second-round multiplex PCR followed. TCRdb ran MiXCR on the multiplex PCR reads and lists one entry per CDR3 protein. The profile shows roughly 700,000 distinct CDR3 sequences, 40% of them singletons. Input material: peripheral blood. These receptors all stem from an adult man with Graves' ophthalmopathy.

This clonotype was recorded at least ten times. This chain links TRBV24-1 with TRBJ2-7, with 10 positions matching TRBD1. In germline, CDR1 is KGHDR, CDR2 SFDVKD. CDR3 length: 14 residues. The V and J ends lost 9 bases and 9 bases, in that order; junction bases with no gene match: 13. The CDR3 sequence is CATSPDRGSLRQYF. The CDR3 DNA reads as TGTGCCACCTCCCCGGACAGGGGGTCCCTCCGGCAGTACTTC.

This clonotype was recorded at least ten times. J is TRBJ1-1 and V is TRBV15, with TRBD1 matching over 9 bases. The junction had 4 bases not matched to a gene; V was cut back by 5 bases and J by 6 bases. This CDR3 has 13 amino acids. Germline loops: CDR1 LNHNV, CDR2 YYDKDF (reference sequence). For the CDR3, the DNA is TGTGCCACCAGCGGGGGACAGGGCCCTGAAGCTTTCTTT. It encodes CATSGGQGPEAFF. Complete variable domain (other parts from reference TRBV15 and TRBJ1-1): DAMVIQNPRYQVTQFGKPVTLSCSQTLNHNVMYWYQQKSSQAPKLLFHYYDKDFNNEADTPDNFQSRRPNTSFCFLDIRSPGLGDTAMYLCATSGGQGPEAFFGQGTRLTVV.

This clonotype was counted ten times or more. The gene calls are TRBV7-9 and TRBJ2-5, with D uncertain. The CDR3 has 14 residues. V was cut by 1 base and J by 0 bases, with 6 bases left in between. Per germline, CDR1 SEHNR and CDR2 FQNEAQ (reference sequence). DNA for the CDR3: TGTGCCAGCAGCTTAGGGCAGAACCAAGAGACCCAGTACTTC. Protein: CASSLGQNQETQYF.

This clonotype was counted at least ten times. The rearrangement links TRBV2 to TRBJ2-7; no firm D call. V shed 3 bases and J shed 6 bases, with 9 bases lying between them. Germline-derived CDR1 and CDR2 are SNHLY and FYNNEI. The CDR3 consists of 12 residues. In DNA, the CDR3 is TGTGCCAGCAGTGATGGGCAGTTCGAGCAGTACTTC. Translated, it gives CASSDGQFEQYF.

The gene calls are TRBV7-9 and TRBJ2-5; 7 positions match TRBD2. CDR1 is SEHNR, CDR2 FQNEAQ, per germline (reference sequence). The CDR3 spans 15 residues. V trimming: 6 bases; J trimming: 4 bases; junction bases outside the gene matches: 11. This CDR3 is CASSRDYTSGETQYF. DNA of the CDR3: TGTGCCAGCAGTCGGGACTACACCTCGGGAGAGACCCAGTACTTC.

This clonotype has only one observation. The chain has TRBV25-1 and TRBJ2-2, with 8 bases that match TRBD1. This CDR3 comprises 17 residues. Germline CDR1 reads MGHDK; CDR2 reads SYGVNS. Trimming removed 5 bases from V and 6 bases from J; junction bases left unmatched: 14. CDR3 protein: CASSRAGGSFRSGELFF. Here the CDR3 DNA reads TGTGCCAGCAGTCGGGCAGGGGGCTCATTTAGGTCCGGGGAGCTGTTTTTT.

A remark on this clonotype: Being one base from a much bigger clone, this may be a read error. No conserved phenylalanine or tryptophan ends this CDR3, so it is likely a read error. The gene calls are TRBV7-9 and TRBJ2-7; D remains ambiguous. V was pared by 1 base and J by 3 bases, with 19 bases between. There are 17 residues in the CDR3. Germline CDR1 and CDR2: SEHNR and FQNEAQ (reference sequence). Here the CDR3 DNA reads TGTGCCAGCAGCTTAGACGTTGCCGCTCGGGTGGGCTACGAGCAGTACCTC. It specifies CASSLDVAARVGYEQYL.

This CDR3 reads CSVELRDGPYEQYF. The CDR3 coding sequence is TGCAGCGTTGAACTCAGGGACGGACCCTACGAGCAGTACTTC. The chain carries TRBV29-1 and TRBJ2-7; D could derive from TRBD1 or TRBD2 (5 bases each). Deletions cut 2 bases from V and 2 bases from J, with 13 bases between. This CDR3 is 14 amino acids long. CDR1 is SQVTM, CDR2 ANQGSEA, per germline.

Notes on this clonotype: An end of the junction differs from the germline gene, which may be a read error. This chain connects TRBV6-1 to TRBJ2-5; possible D gene TRBD1, 6 bases. Germline V gene lookup returns CDR1 MNHNS and CDR2 SASEGT. CDR3 length equals 13 residues. This chain's CDR3 is CVSRDNRAKTQYF. The CDR3 region has the DNA TGTGTCAGCAGGGATAACAGGGCCAAGACCCAGTACTTC.

Concerning this clonotype: With a much larger clone just one base away, this may be a read error. The J gene is TRBJ2-2, the V gene TRBV7-2; D gene ambiguous. Germline assignment: CDR1 SGHTA and CDR2 FQGNSA. The CDR3 extends over 15 amino acids. V shed 6 bases and J shed 1 base, with 12 bases lying between them. CDR3 sequence reads: CASSCDNRNTGELFF. The CDR3 DNA sequence: TGTGCCAGCAGTTGCGATAACAGGAACACCGGGGAGCTGTTTTTT.

This clonotype was seen a few times. The chain combines TRBV12-3 or TRBV12-4 with TRBJ1-2; 7 bases agree with TRBD1. This CDR3 spans 13 amino acids. J gave up 2 bases and V 9 bases, and 6 bases lay outside the gene matches. CDR3 protein: CASNDRVNYGYTF. The CDR3, as DNA: TGTGCCAGTAACGACAGGGTAAACTATGGCTACACCTTC.

V is TRBV6-6 and J is TRBJ1-1; D might be TRBD1 (6 bases). This CDR3 is 16 amino acids long. V gave up 0 bases and J gave up 1 base, with 12 bases separating them. The V gene's germline CDR1 is MNHNY and CDR2 SVGAGI (reference sequence). CDR3 DNA sequence: TGTGCCAGCAGTTACTCAGGGGGTATGGGGAACACTGAAGCTTTCTTT. Translation gives CASSYSGGMGNTEAFF.

The genes are TRBV20-1 and TRBJ2-5; D not certain. V was pared by 2 bases and J by 1 base, with 8 bases between. The CDR3 runs 13 residues. The V gene's germline CDR1 is DFQATT and CDR2 SNEGSKA (reference sequence). The CDR3, as DNA: TGCAGTGCTAGACAGGCGACCCAAGAGACCCAGTACTTC. Amino acids: CSARQATQETQYF.

V usage is TRBV4-3 and J usage is TRBJ2-5; TRBD1 aligns across 8 bases. V was clipped by 1 base and J by 0 bases; unmatched bases: 4. Germline CDR1 LGHNA, CDR2 YSLEER. The CDR3 is 16 amino acids. The CDR3 nucleotides read TGCGCCAGCAGCCAAGGACAGGGGACGTACCAAGAGACCCAGTACTTC. Encoded protein: CASSQGQGTYQETQYF.

This clonotype was recorded at least ten times. The V and J genes are TRBV19 and TRBJ1-2; D unresolved. This CDR3 spans 14 amino acids. Germline CDR1 reads LNHDA; CDR2 reads SQIVND (reference sequence). The V end was cut by 6 bases, the J end by 3 bases, with 14 bases between. The CDR3 DNA is TGTGCCAGTAGCCGACTGGACGGGGACTATGGCTACACCTTC. This gives the protein CASSRLDGDYGYTF.

This clonotype was counted at least ten times. The gene calls are TRBV7-9 and TRBJ2-7; the D is unclear. From germline, CDR1 is SEHNR and CDR2 FQNEAQ (reference sequence). This CDR3 is built from 14 residues. Between the trimmed V and J ends, which lost 5 bases and 3 bases, there was a span of 14 bases. As DNA, the CDR3 is TGTGCCAGCAGCCCGGTGGTCCCTTTCTACGAGCAGTACTTC. Translating it yields CASSPVVPFYEQYF.

This clonotype was detected many times. J is TRBJ2-7 and V is TRBV5-6; D not certain. The CDR3 has 14 amino acids. CDR1 SGHDT and CDR2 YYEEEE come from the germline V gene. The V and J ends lost 0 bases and 2 bases respectively, with 9 bases between them. CDR3 sequence (DNA): TGTGCCAGCAGCTTGGGCCTCAGCACCTACGAGCAGTACTTC. Translation: CASSLGLSTYEQYF.